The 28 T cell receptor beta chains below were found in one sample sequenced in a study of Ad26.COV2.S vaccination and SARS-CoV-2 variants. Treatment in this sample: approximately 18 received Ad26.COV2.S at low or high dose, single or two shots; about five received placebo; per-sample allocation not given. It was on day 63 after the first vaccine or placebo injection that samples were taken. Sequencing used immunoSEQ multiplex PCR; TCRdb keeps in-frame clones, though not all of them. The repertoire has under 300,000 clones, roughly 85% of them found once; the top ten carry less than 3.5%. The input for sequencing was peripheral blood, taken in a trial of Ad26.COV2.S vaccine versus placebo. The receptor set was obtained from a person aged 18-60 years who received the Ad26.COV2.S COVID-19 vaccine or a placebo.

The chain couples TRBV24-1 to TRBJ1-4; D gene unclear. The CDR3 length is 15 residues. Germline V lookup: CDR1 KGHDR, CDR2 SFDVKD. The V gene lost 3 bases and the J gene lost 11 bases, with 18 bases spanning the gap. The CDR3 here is CATSDMRRNSEKLFF. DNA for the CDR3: TGTGCCACCAGTGATATGAGGAGGAATTCGGAGAAACTGTTTTTT.

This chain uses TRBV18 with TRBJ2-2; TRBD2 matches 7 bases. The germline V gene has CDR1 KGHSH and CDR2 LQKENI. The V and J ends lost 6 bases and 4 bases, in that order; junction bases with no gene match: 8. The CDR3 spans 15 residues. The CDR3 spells CASSPFRTSTGELFF. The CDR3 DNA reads TGTGCCAGCTCGCCCTTTAGGACTAGCACCGGGGAGCTGTTTTTT.

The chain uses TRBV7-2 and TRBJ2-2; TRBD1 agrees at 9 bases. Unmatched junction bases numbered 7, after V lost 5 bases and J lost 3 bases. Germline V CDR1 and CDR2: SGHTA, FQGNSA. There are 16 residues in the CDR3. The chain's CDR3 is CASSQPGTGYTGELFF. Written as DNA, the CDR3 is TGTGCCAGCAGCCAGCCCGGGACAGGGTACACCGGGGAGCTGTTTTTT.

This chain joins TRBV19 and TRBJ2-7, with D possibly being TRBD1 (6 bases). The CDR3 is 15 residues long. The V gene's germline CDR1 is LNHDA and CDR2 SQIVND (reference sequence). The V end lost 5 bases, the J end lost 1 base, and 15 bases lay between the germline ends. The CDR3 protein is CASSPSETGSYEQYF. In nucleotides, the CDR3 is TGTGCCAGTAGTCCGTCCGAGACAGGTTCCTACGAGCAGTACTTC. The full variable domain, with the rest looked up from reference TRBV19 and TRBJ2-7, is DGGITQSPKYLFRKEGQNVTLSCEQNLNHDAMYWYRQDPGQGLRLIYYSQIVNDFQKGDIAEGYSVSREKKESFPLTVTSAQKNPTAFYLCASSPSETGSYEQYFGPGTRLTVT.

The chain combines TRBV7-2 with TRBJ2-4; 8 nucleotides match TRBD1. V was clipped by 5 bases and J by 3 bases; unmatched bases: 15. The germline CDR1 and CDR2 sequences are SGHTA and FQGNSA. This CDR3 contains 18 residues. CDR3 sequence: CASSDLQGQGVGKNIQYF. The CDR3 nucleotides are TGTGCCAGCAGCGATCTCCAAGGACAGGGCGTCGGCAAAAACATTCAGTACTTC. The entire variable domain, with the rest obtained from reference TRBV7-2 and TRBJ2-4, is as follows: GAGVSQSPSNKVTEKGKDVELRCDPISGHTALYWYRQSLGQGLEFLIYFQGNSAPDKSGLPSDRFSAERTGGSVSTLTIQRTQQEDSAVYLCASSDLQGQGVGKNIQYFGAGTRLSVL.

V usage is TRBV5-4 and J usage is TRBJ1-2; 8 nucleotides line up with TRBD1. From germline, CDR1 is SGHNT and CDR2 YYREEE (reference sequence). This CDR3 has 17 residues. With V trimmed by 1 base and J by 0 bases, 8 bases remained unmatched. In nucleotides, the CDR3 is TGTGCCAGCAGCTTGATTGGACAGGGAAGTCCTAACTATGGCTACACCTTC. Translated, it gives CASSLIGQGSPNYGYTF.

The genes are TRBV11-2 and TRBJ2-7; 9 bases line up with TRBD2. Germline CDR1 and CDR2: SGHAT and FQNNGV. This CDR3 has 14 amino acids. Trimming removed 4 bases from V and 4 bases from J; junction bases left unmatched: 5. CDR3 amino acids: CASSSSTSGYEQYV. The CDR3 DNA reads TGTGCCAGCAGCTCGTCGACTAGCGGATACGAGCAGTACGTC.

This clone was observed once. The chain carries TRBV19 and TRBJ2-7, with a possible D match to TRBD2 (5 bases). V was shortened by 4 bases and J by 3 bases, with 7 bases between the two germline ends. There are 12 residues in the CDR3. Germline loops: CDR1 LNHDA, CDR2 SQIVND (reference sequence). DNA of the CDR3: TGTGCCAGTAGTAACGGGGTCTACGAGCAGTACTTC. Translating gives CASSNGVYEQYF.

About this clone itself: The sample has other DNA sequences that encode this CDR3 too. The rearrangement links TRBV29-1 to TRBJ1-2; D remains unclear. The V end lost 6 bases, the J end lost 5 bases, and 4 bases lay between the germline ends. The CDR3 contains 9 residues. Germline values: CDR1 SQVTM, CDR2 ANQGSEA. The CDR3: CSVGYGYTF. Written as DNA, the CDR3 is TGCAGCGTCGGATATGGCTACACCTTC.

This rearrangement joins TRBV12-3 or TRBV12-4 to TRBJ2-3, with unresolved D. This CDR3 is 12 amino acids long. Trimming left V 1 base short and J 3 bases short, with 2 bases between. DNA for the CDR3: TGTGCCAGCAGTTTAGTGACAGATACGCAGTATTTT. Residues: CASSLVTDTQYF.

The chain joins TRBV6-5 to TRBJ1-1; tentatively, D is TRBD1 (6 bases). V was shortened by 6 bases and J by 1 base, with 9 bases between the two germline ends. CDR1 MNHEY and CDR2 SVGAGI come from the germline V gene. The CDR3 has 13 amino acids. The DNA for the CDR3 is TGTGCCAGCAGCACACAGGGGAACACTGAAGCTTTCTTT. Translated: CASSTQGNTEAFF.

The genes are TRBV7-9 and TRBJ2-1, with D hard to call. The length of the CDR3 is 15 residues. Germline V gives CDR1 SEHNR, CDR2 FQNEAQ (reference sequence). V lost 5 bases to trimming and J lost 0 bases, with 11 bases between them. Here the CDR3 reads CASSPHRTSYNEQFF. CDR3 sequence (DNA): TGTGCCAGCAGCCCACACCGGACCTCCTACAATGAGCAGTTCTTC.

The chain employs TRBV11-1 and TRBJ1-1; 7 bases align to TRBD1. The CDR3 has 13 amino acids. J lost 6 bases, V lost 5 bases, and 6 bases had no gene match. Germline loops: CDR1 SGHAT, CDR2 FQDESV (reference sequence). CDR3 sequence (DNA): TGTGCCAGCAGCCAAGACAGGGACGCTGAAGCTTTCTTT. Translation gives CASSQDRDAEAFF.

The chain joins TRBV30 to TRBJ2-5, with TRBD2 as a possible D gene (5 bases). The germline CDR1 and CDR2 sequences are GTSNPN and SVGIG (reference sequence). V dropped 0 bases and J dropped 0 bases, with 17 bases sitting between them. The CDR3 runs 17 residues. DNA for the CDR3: TGTGCCTGGAGTGTACTAAGTTCGGGGAGTTACCAAGAGACCCAGTACTTC. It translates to CAWSVLSSGSYQETQYF.

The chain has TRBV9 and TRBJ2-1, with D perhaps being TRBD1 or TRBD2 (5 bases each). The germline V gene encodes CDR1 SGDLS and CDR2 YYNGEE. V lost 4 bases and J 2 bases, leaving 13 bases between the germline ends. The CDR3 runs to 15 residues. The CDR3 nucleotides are TGTGCCAGCAGCTCTTCCGGGACGGCCTACAATGAGCAGTTCTTC. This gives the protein CASSSSGTAYNEQFF. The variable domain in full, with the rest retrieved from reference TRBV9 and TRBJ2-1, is DSGVTQTPKHLITATGQRVTLRCSPRSGDLSVYWYQQSLDQGLQFLIQYYNGEERAKGNILERFSAQQFPDLHSELNLSSLELGDSALYFCASSSSGTAYNEQFFGPGTRLTVL.

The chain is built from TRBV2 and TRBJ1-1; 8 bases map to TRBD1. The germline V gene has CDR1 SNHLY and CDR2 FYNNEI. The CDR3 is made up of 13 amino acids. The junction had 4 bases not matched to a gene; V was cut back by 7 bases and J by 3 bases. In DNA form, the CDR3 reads TGTGCCAGCATCAGGGGGCAGTACACTGAAGCTTTCTTT. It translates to CASIRGQYTEAFF.

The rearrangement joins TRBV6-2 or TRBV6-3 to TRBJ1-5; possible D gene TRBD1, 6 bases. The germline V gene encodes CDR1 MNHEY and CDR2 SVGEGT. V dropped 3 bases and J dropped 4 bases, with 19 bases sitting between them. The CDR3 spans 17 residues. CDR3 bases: TGTGCCAGCAGTTATGTTACAGGGAGGGCCGGGAATCAGCCCCAGCATTTT. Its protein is CASSYVTGRAGNQPQHF.

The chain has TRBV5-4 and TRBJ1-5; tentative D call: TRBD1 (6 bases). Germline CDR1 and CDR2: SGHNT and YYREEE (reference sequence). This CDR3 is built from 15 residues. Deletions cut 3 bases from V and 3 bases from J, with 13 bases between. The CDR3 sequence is CASSYGGSINQPQHF. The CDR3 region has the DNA TGTGCCAGCAGCTATGGGGGCTCTATCAATCAGCCCCAGCATTTT. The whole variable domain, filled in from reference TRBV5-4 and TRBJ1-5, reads ETGVTQSPTHLIKTRGQQVTLRCSSQSGHNTVSWYQQALGQGPQFIFQYYREEENGRGNFPPRFSGLQFPNYSSELNVNALELDDSALYLCASSYGGSINQPQHFGDGTRLSIL.

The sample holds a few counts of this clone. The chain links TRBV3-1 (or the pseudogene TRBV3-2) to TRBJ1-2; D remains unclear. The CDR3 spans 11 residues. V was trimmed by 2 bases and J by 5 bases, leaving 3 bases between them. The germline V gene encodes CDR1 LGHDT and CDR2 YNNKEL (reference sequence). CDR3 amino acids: CASSQMYGYTF. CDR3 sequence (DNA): TGTGCCAGCAGCCAAATGTATGGCTACACCTTC.

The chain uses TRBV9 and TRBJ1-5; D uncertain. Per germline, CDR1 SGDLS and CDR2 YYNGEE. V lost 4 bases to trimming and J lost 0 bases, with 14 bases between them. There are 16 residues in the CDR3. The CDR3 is CASSPGVGSSNQPQHF. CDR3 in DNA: TGTGCCAGCAGCCCCGGGGTAGGGTCTAGCAATCAGCCCCAGCATTTT.

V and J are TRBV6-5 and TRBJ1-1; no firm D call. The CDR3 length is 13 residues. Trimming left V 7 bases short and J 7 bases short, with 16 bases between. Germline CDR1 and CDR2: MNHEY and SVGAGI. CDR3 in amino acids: CASILRASVEAFF. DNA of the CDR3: TGTGCCAGCATTTTGCGGGCCTCGGTTGAAGCTTTCTTT.

The CDR3 spells CASSRGTTEAFF. CDR3 DNA: TGTGCCAGCAGCAGGGGGACCACTGAAGCTTTCTTT. The genes are TRBV5-5 and TRBJ1-1, with D perhaps TRBD1 (6 bases). This CDR3 has 12 residues. Trimming left V 4 bases short and J 4 bases short, with 8 bases between. CDR1 is SGHKS, CDR2 YYEKEE, per germline (reference sequence).

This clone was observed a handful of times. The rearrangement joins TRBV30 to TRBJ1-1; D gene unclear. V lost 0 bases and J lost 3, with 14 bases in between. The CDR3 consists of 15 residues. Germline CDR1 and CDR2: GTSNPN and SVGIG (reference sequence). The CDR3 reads CAWSVGEGPDTEAFF. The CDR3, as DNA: TGTGCCTGGAGTGTCGGTGAAGGACCGGACACTGAAGCTTTCTTT.

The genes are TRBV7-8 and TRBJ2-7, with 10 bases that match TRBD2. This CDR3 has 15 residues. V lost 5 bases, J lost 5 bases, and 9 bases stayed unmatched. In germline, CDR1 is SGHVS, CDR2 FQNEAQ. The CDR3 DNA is TGTGCCAGCAGCCCCCAAGCGGGAGGGTATAACGAGCAGTACGTC. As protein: CASSPQAGGYNEQYV.

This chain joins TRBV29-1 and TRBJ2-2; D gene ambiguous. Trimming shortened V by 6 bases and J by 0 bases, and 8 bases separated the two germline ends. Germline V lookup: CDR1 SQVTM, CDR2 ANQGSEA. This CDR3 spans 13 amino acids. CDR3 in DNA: TGCAGCGTGGCGTACACGAACACCGGGGAGCTGTTTTTT. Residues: CSVAYTNTGELFF.

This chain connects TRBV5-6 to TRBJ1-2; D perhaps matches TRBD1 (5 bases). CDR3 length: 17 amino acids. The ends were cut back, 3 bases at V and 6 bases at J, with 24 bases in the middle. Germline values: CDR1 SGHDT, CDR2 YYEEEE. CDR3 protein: CASSSTLKNRPGDGYTF. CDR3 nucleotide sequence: TGTGCCAGCAGCTCCACATTAAAGAACAGGCCTGGGGATGGCTACACCTTC.

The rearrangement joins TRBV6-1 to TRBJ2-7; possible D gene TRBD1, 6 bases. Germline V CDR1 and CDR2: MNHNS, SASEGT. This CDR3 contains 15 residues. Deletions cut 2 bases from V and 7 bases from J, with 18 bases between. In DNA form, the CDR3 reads TGTGCCAGCAGTGAACAGGAGACAGGATTTTGGGAGCAGTACGTC. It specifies CASSEQETGFWEQYV.

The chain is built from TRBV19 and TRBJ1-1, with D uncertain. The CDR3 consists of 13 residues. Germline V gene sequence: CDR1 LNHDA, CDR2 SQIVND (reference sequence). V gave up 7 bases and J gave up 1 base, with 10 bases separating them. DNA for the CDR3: TGTGCCAGTACTCCAAGGAAGAACACTGAAGCTTTCTTT. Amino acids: CASTPRKNTEAFF.